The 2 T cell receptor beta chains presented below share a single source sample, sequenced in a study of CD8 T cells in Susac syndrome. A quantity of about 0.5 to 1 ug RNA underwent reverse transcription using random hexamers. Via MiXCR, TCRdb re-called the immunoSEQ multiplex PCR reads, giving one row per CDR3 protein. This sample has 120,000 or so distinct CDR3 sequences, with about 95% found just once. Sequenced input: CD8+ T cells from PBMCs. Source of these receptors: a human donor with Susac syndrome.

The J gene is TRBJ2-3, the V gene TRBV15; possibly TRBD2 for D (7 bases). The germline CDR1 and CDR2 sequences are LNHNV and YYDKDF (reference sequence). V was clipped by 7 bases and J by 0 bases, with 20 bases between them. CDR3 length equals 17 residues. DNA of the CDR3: TGTGCCACCACCCCCTTTACGGGGAGGGGGAGCACAGATACGCAGTATTTT. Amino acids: CATTPFTGRGSTDTQYF.

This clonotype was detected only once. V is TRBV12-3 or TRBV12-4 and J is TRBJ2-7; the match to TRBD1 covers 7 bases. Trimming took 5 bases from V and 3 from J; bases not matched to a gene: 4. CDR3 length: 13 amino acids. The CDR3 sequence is CASSGQVVYEQYF. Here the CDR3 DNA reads TGTGCCAGCAGTGGACAGGTAGTCTACGAGCAGTACTTC.